The sample holds a few counts of the clone carrying this TCR beta chain. Its antigen is undetermined. V shed 8 bases and J shed 5 bases, with 15 bases lying between them. The germline V gene has CDR1 MNHNY and CDR2 SVGAGI (reference sequence). This CDR3 is 13 amino acids long. The sample originates from a study of Tregs in tolerant kidney transplant recipients. Thawed PBMCs were FACS-sorted into unstimulated CD4+CD25+CD127- regulatory T cells, CD4+CD25- non-regulatory cells, CD4 and CD8 cells. TCRdb's copy holds only in-frame clones and misses some; the assay was immunoSEQ multiplex PCR. Among 240,000 or so clones listed, roughly four fifths were seen once. The study, taken as a whole, reports: Tregs expanded with activated donor B cells seemed most donor-specific. Biological reproducibility was not directly addressed, but technical replication error appeared minimal.

This chain joins TRBV6-6 and TRBJ2-5; D might be TRBD1 or TRBD2, each matching 7 bases. The clonotype was recovered from a human donor in good health. Specimen: CD4+ T cells from blood. CDR3: CASQGGVGETQYF. In nucleotides, the CDR3 is TGTGCCAGCCAGGGGGGGGTGGGCGAGACCCAGTACTTC.